Shown below are 16 T cell receptor beta chains from a single sample sequenced in a study of blood T cell repertoires in COVID-19. Assay used: immunoSEQ multiplex PCR; TCRdb lists only in-frame clones, some missing. The top ten hold about 4% of the sample, which has about 42,000 clones, 88% seen once. Sample: peripheral blood. These receptors were obtained from a human donor in a cohort sampled during active COVID-19.

The rearrangement links TRBV24-1 to TRBJ1-2; 8 bases agree with TRBD1. CDR3 length equals 16 residues. V trimming: 2 bases; J trimming: 7 bases; junction bases outside the gene matches: 11. Germline V gene sequence: CDR1 KGHDR, CDR2 SFDVKD. This CDR3 reads CATSDSPPGQESGYTF. Here the CDR3 DNA reads TGTGCCACCAGTGATTCCCCTCCGGGACAGGAAAGTGGCTACACCTTC.

This chain uses TRBV7-2 with TRBJ2-1; 8 bases align to TRBD2. Germline lookup yields CDR1 SGHTA and CDR2 FQGNSA. V shed 0 bases and J 6 bases; nucleotides not matched to a gene: 7. CDR3 length: 16 amino acids. The CDR3 nucleotides read TGTGCCAGCAGCTTAGCGGTAGCGGGGCGGTCCAATGAGCAGTTCTTC. Translation: CASSLAVAGRSNEQFF.

The chain carries TRBV5-1 and TRBJ2-1, with D possibly TRBD1 on 6 matching bases. Trimming took 2 bases from V and 4 from J, leaving 10 bases between them. The germline gives CDR1 SGHRS, CDR2 YFSETQ. CDR3 size: 14 residues. CDR3 DNA: TGCGCCAGCAGCTTATCAGGGGAGTACAATGAGCAGTTCTTC. This encodes CASSLSGEYNEQFF.

The chain joins TRBV7-2 to TRBJ1-1, with 7 positions matching TRBD1. This CDR3 has 15 residues. In germline, CDR1 is SGHTA, CDR2 FQGNSA. V dropped 1 base and J dropped 4; count of bases not matched to a gene: 6. This CDR3 is CASSLVAGGVTEAFF. CDR3 sequence (DNA): TGTGCCAGCAGCTTAGTCGCAGGGGGAGTCACTGAAGCTTTCTTT.

The chain carries TRBV6-5 and TRBJ2-3; D perhaps matches TRBD2 (6 bases). Trimming cost V 2 bases and J 9 bases, with 6 bases left between them. The germline V gene has CDR1 MNHEY and CDR2 SVGAGI. This CDR3 is 11 amino acids long. The CDR3 nucleotides read TGTGCCAGCAGTTACGGGGGGACGCAGTATTTT. Its protein product is CASSYGGTQYF.

The DNA for the CDR3 is TGCGCCAGCAGTCGGAGGAGGGGTTACGATGAGCAGTTCTTC. Amino acid sequence: CASSRRRGYDEQFF. This chain connects TRBV4-3 to TRBJ2-1, with D tentatively TRBD2 (6 bases). The CDR3 contains 14 residues. V lost 6 bases and J lost 8, with 17 bases in between. CDR1 is LGHNA, CDR2 YSLEER, per germline.

The gene calls are TRBV5-1 and TRBJ2-5, with 8 nucleotides matching TRBD2. The CDR3 sequence is 16 residues long. The J segment lost 2 bases and the V segment lost 4 bases, leaving 10 bases of the junction unmatched. The germline V gene encodes CDR1 SGHRS and CDR2 YFSETQ. This chain's CDR3 is CASSLRGSGIQETQYF. CDR3 DNA: TGCGCCAGCAGCCTTCGAGGTAGCGGGATACAAGAGACCCAGTACTTC.

The chain carries TRBV2 and TRBJ2-5; 8 bases map to TRBD1. Trimming took 3 bases from V and 4 from J; bases not matched to a gene: 1. The length of the CDR3 is 13 residues. The germline V gene has CDR1 SNHLY and CDR2 FYNNEI. CDR3 sequence reads: CASSDRGPETQYF. For the CDR3, the DNA is TGTGCCAGCAGTGACAGGGGGCCAGAGACCCAGTACTTC.

V is TRBV25-1 and J is TRBJ2-7; 12 bases match TRBD2. V lost 2 bases to trimming and J lost 4 bases; unmatched junction nucleotides: 9. Germline CDR1 MGHDK, CDR2 SYGVNS. The CDR3 is 17 amino acids. The CDR3 protein is CASSERGLAGGPYEQYF. CDR3 sequence (DNA): TGTGCCAGCAGTGAACGGGGGCTAGCGGGAGGGCCATACGAGCAGTACTTC.

J is TRBJ2-7 and V is TRBV10-1; TRBD1 agrees at 7 bases. Germline lookup yields CDR1 WNHNN and CDR2 SYGVQD (reference sequence). This CDR3 is built from 13 residues. Germline trimming cut 0 bases from V and 12 bases from J; bases unmatched to any gene: 8. This CDR3 reads CASSESRSGTVYF. The CDR3 DNA sequence: TGCGCCAGCAGTGAGTCAAGGTCCGGGACAGTGTACTTC.

This chain uses TRBV2 with TRBJ2-3, with D maybe TRBD2 (6 bases). Germline CDR1 SNHLY, CDR2 FYNNEI. V lost 6 bases and J lost 4, with 17 bases in between. CDR3 length equals 15 residues. The CDR3 here is CASSDPRGMSDTQYF. The CDR3 nucleotides read TGTGCCAGCAGCGACCCCCGCGGGATGTCAGATACGCAGTATTTT.

This chain links TRBV2 with TRBJ2-3, with TRBD2 as a possible D gene (5 bases). Germline CDR1 and CDR2: SNHLY and FYNNEI. V was shortened by 5 bases and J by 7 bases, with 13 bases between the two germline ends. The CDR3 is 13 amino acids. The CDR3 protein is CASSPGETNTQYF. DNA of the CDR3: TGTGCCAGCAGTCCCGGGGAAACGAATACGCAGTATTTT.

The V and J genes are TRBV3-1 (or the pseudogene TRBV3-2) and TRBJ2-3; 8 nucleotides align to TRBD2. V shed 0 bases and J 0 bases; nucleotides not matched to a gene: 11. The CDR3 has 19 residues. Germline lookup yields CDR1 LGHDT and CDR2 YNNKEL (reference sequence). In nucleotides, the CDR3 is TGTGCCAGCAGCCAAGACCGGACTAGCCCGTTTTATAGCACAGATACGCAGTATTTT. Protein: CASSQDRTSPFYSTDTQYF.

V and J are TRBV19 and TRBJ2-3, with TRBD2 matching over 7 bases. Looked up from germline, CDR1 is LNHDA and CDR2 is SQIVND (reference sequence). V lost 4 bases, J lost 0 bases, and 4 bases stayed unmatched. This CDR3 region has 15 residues. The CDR3 loop reads CASSTLAASTDTQYF. The CDR3 bases are TGTGCCAGTAGTACCCTAGCGGCTAGCACAGATACGCAGTATTTT.

Only a few counts were recorded for this clone. The chain joins TRBV5-1 to TRBJ1-3; TRBD1 is a possible D gene (5 bases). The V gene lost 0 bases and the J gene lost 0 bases, with 10 bases spanning the gap. This CDR3 is 16 amino acids long. Germline V gene sequence: CDR1 SGHRS, CDR2 YFSETQ. The CDR3 region is CASSLAGGTSGNTIYF. The CDR3 DNA is TGCGCCAGCAGCTTGGCCGGGGGGACCTCTGGAAACACCATATATTTT.

The CDR3 is CASSTAADVYNEQFF. Here the CDR3 DNA reads TGTGCCAGCAGCACCGCAGCGGATGTCTACAATGAGCAGTTCTTC. V and J are TRBV5-5 and TRBJ2-1, with D possibly being TRBD2 (5 bases). The CDR3 is 15 amino acids. Trimming shortened V by 4 bases and J by 3 bases, and 14 bases separated the two germline ends. Germline V gene data show CDR1 as SGHKS and CDR2 as YYEKEE (reference sequence).